This T cell receptor beta chain came from a study of T cells in narcolepsy. At the level of the study: Patients with NT1 or NT2 and healthy control donors were enrolled. Study outcomes and limitations: Reportedly, autoreactive clonotypes were serially detected in patients' blood but not controls'. Same-patient CSF and blood CD4+ T cell clonotypes included HCRT-specific and TRIB2-specific autoreactive ones. In some patient and control memory CD4+ samples, autoreactive clones were absent.

Points on this clone: Its antigen is still unknown.

The CDR3 is 15 residues long. Losses at the gene ends were 2 bases for V and 5 bases for J; bases not matched to a gene: 5. Per the germline V gene, CDR1 is SGHKS and CDR2 is YYEKEE (reference sequence). The repertoire was sequenced with immunoSEQ multiplex PCR; TCRdb's copy has only in-frame clones and lacks some. The table includes about 33,000 clones, roughly 90% detected once. The source of this sequence is a human donor with narcolepsy. Sequencing used CD45RA- memory CD4+ T cells from PBMCs. The chain carries TRBV5-5 and TRBJ2-5; 11 bases align to TRBD2. This CDR3 is CASSFNSGGAETQYF. The CDR3 DNA sequence: TGTGCCAGCAGCTTTAATAGCGGGGGGGCCGAGACCCAGTACTTC.